The present TCR beta chain was sequenced within a study of graft-versus-host responses after intestinal transplantation. Whole-study context: Recipients received multivisceral, liver-intestinal, or isolated intestinal transplants. Recipients across the board were started on anti-thymocyte globulin induction, then kept on tacrolimus and steroids for roughly 3 years. Study-level findings and limits: GvH clones occurred in recipient marrow; some first appeared in ileum or blood. GvH clone levels peaked in circulation, and this peak was associated with early post-transplant HvG declines.

V was cut by 5 bases and J by 8 bases, with 15 bases left in between. There are 14 residues in the CDR3. From germline, CDR1 is SGHAT and CDR2 FQNNGV. Concerning this clone: Its antigen is still unknown.

Here immunoSEQ multiplex PCR was the method, and the copy in TCRdb shows in-frame clones only, minus some. The repertoire includes tens of thousands of clones, approximately 94% of them detected once, and around 0.54% sits in the top ten. The chain combines TRBV11-2 with TRBJ1-4, with a possible D match to TRBD1 (5 bases). Sequences were derived from unstimulated CD8+ T cells sorted from spleen or lymph node cells, sampled before intestinal transplant. The sequence was collected from a human donor who received an intestinal transplant. The CDR3 loop reads CASSPRGGGEKLFF. CDR3 bases: TGTGCCAGCAGCCCCCGCGGGGGAGGCGAAAAACTGTTTTTT.